This T cell receptor beta chain was found in a study of CD8 T cells in Susac syndrome. The RNA, about 0.5 to 1 ug, was put through reverse transcription using random hexamers. One entry per CDR3 protein results from TCRdb running MiXCR on the immunoSEQ multiplex PCR reads. The sample yields 200,000 to 250,000 distinct CDR3 sequences, more than 85% seen once. The ends lost 10 bases at V and 7 bases at J; junction bases unmatched: 10. The CDR3 has 13 residues. Germline V gene lookup returns CDR1 LNHDA and CDR2 SQIVND (reference sequence). The TCR sequence derives from a human donor with multiple sclerosis. V gene TRBV19 combines with J gene TRBJ2-1, with 7 bases aligning to TRBD2. The material sequenced was CD4+ T cells from PBMCs. The CDR3 nucleotides are TGTGCCACCGAGCCCGTGGGGGGGAATGAGCAGTTCTTC. Translation: CATEPVGGNEQFF.